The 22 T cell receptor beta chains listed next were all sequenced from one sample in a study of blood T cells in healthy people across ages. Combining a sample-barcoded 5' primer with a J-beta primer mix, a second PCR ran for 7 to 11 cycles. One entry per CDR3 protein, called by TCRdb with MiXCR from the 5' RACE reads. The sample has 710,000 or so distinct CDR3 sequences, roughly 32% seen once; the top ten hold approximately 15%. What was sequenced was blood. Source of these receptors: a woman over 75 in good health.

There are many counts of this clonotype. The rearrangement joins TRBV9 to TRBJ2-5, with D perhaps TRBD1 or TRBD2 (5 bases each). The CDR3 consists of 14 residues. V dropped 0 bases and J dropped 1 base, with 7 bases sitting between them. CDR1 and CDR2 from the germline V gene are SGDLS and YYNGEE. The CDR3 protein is CASSVEGRQETQYF. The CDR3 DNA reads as TGTGCCAGCAGCGTAGAGGGACGCCAAGAGACCCAGTACTTC. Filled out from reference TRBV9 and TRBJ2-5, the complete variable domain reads DSGVTQTPKHLITATGQRVTLRCSPRSGDLSVYWYQQSLDQGLQFLIQYYNGEERAKGNILERFSAQQFPDLHSELNLSSLELGDSALYFCASSVEGRQETQYFGPGTRLLVL.

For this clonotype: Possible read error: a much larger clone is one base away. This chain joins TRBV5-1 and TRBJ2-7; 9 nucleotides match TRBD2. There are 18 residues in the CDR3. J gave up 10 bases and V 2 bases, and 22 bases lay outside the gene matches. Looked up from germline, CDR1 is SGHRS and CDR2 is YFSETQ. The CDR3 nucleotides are TGCGCCAGCAGCTTAGTTCGTAGGCGGGGGGGACCTTTGGAGGCCCAGTACTTC. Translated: CASSLVRRRGGPLEAQYF.

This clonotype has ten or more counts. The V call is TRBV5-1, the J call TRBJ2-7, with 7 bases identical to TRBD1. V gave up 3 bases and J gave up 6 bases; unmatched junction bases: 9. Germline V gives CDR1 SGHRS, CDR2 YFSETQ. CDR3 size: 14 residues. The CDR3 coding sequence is TGCGCCAGCAGCTCATCCTCCACAGGGGCCGAGCAGTACTTC. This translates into CASSSSSTGAEQYF.

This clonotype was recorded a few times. The CDR3 nucleotides are TGTGCCTGGACTACCTTAACGACAGGGGGAGATGGCTACACCTTC. Its protein product is CAWTTLTTGGDGYTF. The chain recombines TRBV30 with TRBJ1-2; 9 nucleotides line up with TRBD1. J lost 6 bases, V lost 4 bases, and 12 bases had no gene match. There are 15 residues in the CDR3. Germline CDR1 and CDR2: GTSNPN and SVGIG (reference sequence).

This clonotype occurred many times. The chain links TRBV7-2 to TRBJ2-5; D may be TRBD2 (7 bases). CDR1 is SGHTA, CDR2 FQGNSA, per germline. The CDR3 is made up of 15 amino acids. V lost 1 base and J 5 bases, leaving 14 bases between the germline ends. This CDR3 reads CASSLGGGRRETQYF. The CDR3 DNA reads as TGTGCCAGCAGCTTAGGGGGGGGCCGACGGGAGACCCAGTACTTC. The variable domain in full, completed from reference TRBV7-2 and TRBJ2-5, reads GAGVSQSPSNKVTEKGKDVELRCDPISGHTALYWYRQSLGQGLEFLIYFQGNSAPDKSGLPSDRFSAERTGGSVSTLTIQRTQQEDSAVYLCASSLGGGRRETQYFGPGTRLLVL.

CDR3 protein: CSARAASGRYHEQYF. CDR3 in DNA: TGCAGTGCTAGAGCGGCTAGCGGAAGGTATCACGAGCAGTACTTC. The rearrangement uses TRBV20-1 and TRBJ2-7; the match to TRBD2 covers 7 bases. Germline V gene lookup returns CDR1 DFQATT and CDR2 SNEGSKA (reference sequence). V shed 1 base, J shed 5 bases, and the junction held 11 bases outside the gene matches. This CDR3 comprises 15 residues.

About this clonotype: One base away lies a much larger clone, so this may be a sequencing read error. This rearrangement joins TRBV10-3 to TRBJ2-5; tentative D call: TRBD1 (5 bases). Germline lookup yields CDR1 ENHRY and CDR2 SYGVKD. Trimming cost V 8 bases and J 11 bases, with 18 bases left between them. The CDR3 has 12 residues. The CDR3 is CAIGRAYNEQYF. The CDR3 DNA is TGTGCCATCGGCAGGGCCTACAATGAGCAGTACTTC.

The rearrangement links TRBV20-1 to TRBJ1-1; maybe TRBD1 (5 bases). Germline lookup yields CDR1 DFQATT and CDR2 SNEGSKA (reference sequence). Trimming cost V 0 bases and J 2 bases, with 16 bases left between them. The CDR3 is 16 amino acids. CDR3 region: CSARDTPGRGNTEAFF. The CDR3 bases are TGCAGTGCTAGAGATACCCCCGGTAGGGGCAACACTGAAGCTTTCTTT.

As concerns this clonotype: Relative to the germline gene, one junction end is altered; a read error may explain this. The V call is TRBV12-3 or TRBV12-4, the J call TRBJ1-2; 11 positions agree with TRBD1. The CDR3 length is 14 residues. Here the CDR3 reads CAGRRGQGGYGYTF. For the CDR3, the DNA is TGTGCCGGCAGACGGGGACAGGGGGGCTATGGCTACACCTTC.

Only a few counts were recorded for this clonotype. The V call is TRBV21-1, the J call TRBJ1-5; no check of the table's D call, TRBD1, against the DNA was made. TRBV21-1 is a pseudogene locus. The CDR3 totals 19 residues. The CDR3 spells CASSGSRDRAPHSNQPQHF. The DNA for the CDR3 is TGTGCCAGCAGCGGGTCCCGGGACAGGGCTCCCCATAGCAATCAGCCCCAGCATTTT.

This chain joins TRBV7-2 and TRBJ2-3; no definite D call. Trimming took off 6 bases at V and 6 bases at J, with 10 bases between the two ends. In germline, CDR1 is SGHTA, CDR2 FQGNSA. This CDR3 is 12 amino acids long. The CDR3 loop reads CASSLFRDTQYF. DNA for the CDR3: TGTGCCAGCAGTCTATTCAGGGATACGCAGTATTTT.

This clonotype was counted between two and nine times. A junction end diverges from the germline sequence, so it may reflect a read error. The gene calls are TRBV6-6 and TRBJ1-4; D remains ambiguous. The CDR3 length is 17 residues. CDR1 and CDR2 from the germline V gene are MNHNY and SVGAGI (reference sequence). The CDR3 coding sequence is TGTGCCAGCAGTTACTCGGTTCCCGGTGGAACTAATGAAAAACGGTTTTTT. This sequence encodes CASSYSVPGGTNEKRFF.

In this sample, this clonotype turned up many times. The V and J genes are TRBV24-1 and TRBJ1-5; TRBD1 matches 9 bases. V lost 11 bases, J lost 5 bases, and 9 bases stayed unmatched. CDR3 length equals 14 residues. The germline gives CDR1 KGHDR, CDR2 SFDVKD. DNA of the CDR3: TGTGCCAGTGACCCGGGGACAGGGCATCAGCCCCAGCATTTT. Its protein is CASDPGTGHQPQHF.

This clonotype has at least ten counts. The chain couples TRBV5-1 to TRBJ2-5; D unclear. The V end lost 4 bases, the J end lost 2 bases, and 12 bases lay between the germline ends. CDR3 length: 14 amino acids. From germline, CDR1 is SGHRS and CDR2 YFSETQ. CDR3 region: CASSPGLIQETQYF. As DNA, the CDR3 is TGCGCCAGCAGCCCCGGCCTTATTCAAGAGACCCAGTACTTC.

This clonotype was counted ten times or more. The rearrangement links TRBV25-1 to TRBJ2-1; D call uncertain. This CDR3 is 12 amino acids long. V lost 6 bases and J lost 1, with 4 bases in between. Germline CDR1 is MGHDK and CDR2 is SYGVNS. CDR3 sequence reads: CASRASYNEQFF. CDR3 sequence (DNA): TGTGCCAGCAGGGCTTCCTACAATGAGCAGTTCTTC.

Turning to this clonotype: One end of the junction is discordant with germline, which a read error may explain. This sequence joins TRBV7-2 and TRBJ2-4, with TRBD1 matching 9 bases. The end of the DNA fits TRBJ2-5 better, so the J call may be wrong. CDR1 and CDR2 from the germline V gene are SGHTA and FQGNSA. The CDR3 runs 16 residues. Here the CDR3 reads CAGSIGQGTLLETQYF. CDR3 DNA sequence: TGTGCCGGCAGCATCGGACAGGGGACGCTTCTAGAGACCCAGTACTTC.

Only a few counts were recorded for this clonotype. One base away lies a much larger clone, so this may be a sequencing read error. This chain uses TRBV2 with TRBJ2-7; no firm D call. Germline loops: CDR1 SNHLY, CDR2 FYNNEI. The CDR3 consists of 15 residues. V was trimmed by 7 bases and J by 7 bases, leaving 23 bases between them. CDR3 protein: CASKMERAVHNEQYF. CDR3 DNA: TGTGCCAGCAAGATGGAGAGAGCCGTACACAATGAGCAGTACTTC.

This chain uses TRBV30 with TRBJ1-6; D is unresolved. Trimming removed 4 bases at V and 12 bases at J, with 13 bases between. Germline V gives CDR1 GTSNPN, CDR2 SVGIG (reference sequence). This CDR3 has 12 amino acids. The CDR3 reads CAWTQGNGPLHF. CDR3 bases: TGTGCCTGGACGCAAGGAAACGGACCCCTCCACTTT.

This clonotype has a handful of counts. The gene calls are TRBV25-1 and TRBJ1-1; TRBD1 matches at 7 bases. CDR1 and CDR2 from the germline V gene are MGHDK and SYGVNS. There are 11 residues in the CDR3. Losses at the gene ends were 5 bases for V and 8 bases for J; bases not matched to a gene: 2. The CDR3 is CASSTGVEAFF. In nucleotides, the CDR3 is TGTGCCAGCAGTACAGGGGTGGAAGCTTTCTTT.

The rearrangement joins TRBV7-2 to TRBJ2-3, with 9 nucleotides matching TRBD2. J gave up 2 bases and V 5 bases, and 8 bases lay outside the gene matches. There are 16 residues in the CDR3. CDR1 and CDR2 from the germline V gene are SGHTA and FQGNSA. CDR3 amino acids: CASSLLAGDLTDTQYF. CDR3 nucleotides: TGTGCCAGCAGCCTATTAGCGGGGGATCTCACAGATACGCAGTATTTT.

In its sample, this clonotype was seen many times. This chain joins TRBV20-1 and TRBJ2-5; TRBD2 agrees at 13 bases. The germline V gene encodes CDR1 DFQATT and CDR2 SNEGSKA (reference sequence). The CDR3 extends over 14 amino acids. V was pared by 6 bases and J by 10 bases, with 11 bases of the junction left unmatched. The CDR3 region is CSAPPGTSGEYQYF. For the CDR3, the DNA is TGCAGTGCCCCACCCGGGACTAGCGGGGAGTACCAGTACTTC.

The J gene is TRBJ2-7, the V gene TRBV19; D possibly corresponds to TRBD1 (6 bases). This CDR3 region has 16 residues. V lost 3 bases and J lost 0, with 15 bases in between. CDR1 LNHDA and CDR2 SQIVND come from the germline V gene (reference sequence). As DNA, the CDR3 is TGTGCCAGTAGTATTCACCCAAGGGGGAGCTCCTACGAGCAGTACTTC. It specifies CASSIHPRGSSYEQYF.